These 17 T cell receptor beta chains were sequenced from one sample in a study of response to subunit inactivated influenza vaccine. TCRdb itself ran the RT-PCR reads through MiXCR, one entry per CDR3 protein. The sample has 750,000 to 850,000 distinct CDR3 sequences, less than 20% seen once. Sequenced material: PBMCs from blood, taken more than 4 days after vaccination. These receptors were taken from a middle-aged man who received an inactivated influenza vaccine.

The chain carries TRBV28 and TRBJ1-5, with D perhaps matching TRBD1 (6 bases). Germline V lookup: CDR1 MDHEN, CDR2 SYDVKM. The CDR3 covers 16 residues. Deletions cut 7 bases from V and 2 bases from J, with 18 bases between. CDR3 region: CASTLRRGGGNQPQHF. CDR3 DNA sequence: TGTGCCAGCACCCTCAGGAGGGGGGGAGGCAATCAGCCCCAGCATTTT.

The chain joins TRBV28 to TRBJ2-1, with TRBD2 as a possible D gene (5 bases). Trimming took off 8 bases at V and 4 bases at J, with 18 bases between the two ends. There are 15 residues in the CDR3. Germline-derived CDR1 and CDR2 are MDHEN and SYDVKM. The CDR3 loop is CASGLPAGLYNEQFF. CDR3 in DNA: TGTGCCAGCGGGCTCCCGGCGGGCCTTTACAATGAGCAGTTCTTC.

This clonotype was found a few times. The chain employs TRBV11-1 and TRBJ2-2, with 10 nucleotides matching TRBD2. V gave up 2 bases and J gave up 1 base; unmatched junction bases: 7. Germline V lookup: CDR1 SGHAT, CDR2 FQDESV (reference sequence). The CDR3 contains 18 residues. The CDR3 here is CASSLSNGLAENTGELFF. The CDR3 bases are TGTGCCAGCAGCTTATCGAATGGACTAGCGGAGAACACCGGGGAGCTGTTTTTT.

The chain links TRBV6-1 to TRBJ2-7, with D perhaps matching TRBD1 (6 bases). CDR3 length equals 14 residues. Germline V gene data show CDR1 as MNHNS and CDR2 as SASEGT. V was clipped by 6 bases and J by 0 bases, with 12 bases between them. CDR3 residues: CASRGHGRSYEQYF. The CDR3 DNA reads TGTGCCAGCAGGGGACATGGGCGCTCCTACGAGCAGTACTTC.

V gene TRBV20-1 combines with J gene TRBJ2-1, with 7 bases that match TRBD1. This CDR3 region has 13 residues. After removal of 6 bases from V and 3 bases from J, the junction contained 5 bases not matched to a gene. Germline values: CDR1 DFQATT, CDR2 SNEGSKA (reference sequence). The CDR3 nucleotides are TGCAGTGCCGAGGGGACAGACTACAATGAGCAGTTCTTC. Translated, it gives CSAEGTDYNEQFF.

The V gene is TRBV9, the J gene TRBJ2-5; 7 nucleotides agree with TRBD2. CDR1 and CDR2 (germline): SGDLS, YYNGEE. Trimming cost V 3 bases and J 5 bases; bases outside gene matches: 10. The CDR3 consists of 15 residues. In nucleotides, the CDR3 is TGTGCCAGCAGCGAGGCGACTAGCCTCGTGGAGACCCAGTACTTC. This translates into CASSEATSLVETQYF.

The sample holds a few counts of this clonotype. The J gene is TRBJ1-1, the V gene TRBV20-1; 7 bases are a match to TRBD1. The CDR3 contains 16 residues. Germline trimming cut 0 bases from V and 5 bases from J; bases unmatched to any gene: 12. The germline V gene encodes CDR1 DFQATT and CDR2 SNEGSKA (reference sequence). CDR3 sequence: CSARDLAGGRRTEAFF. CDR3 in DNA: TGCAGTGCTAGAGATTTGGCAGGGGGTCGGAGGACTGAAGCTTTCTTT.

The V and J genes are TRBV4-1 and TRBJ2-2; no clear D gene. V was shortened by 1 base and J by 6 bases, with 9 bases between the two germline ends. The CDR3 runs 14 residues. Germline CDR1 is MGHRA and CDR2 is YSYEKL. CDR3 sequence: CASSQVFLPGELFF. As DNA, the CDR3 is TGCGCCAGCAGCCAAGTTTTCCTCCCCGGGGAGCTGTTTTTT.

This clonotype was detected only a few times. J is TRBJ1-5 and V is TRBV20-1, with 8 bases matching TRBD1. Germline lookup yields CDR1 DFQATT and CDR2 SNEGSKA (reference sequence). Trimming cost V 3 bases and J 3 bases; bases outside gene matches: 4. This CDR3 has 14 residues. CDR3 coding DNA: TGCAGTGCTAGGAGCAGGGGGCCCAATCAGCCCCAGCATTTT. Protein sequence: CSARSRGPNQPQHF.

This clonotype was observed a few times. V gene TRBV12-3 or TRBV12-4 combines with J gene TRBJ2-7; possibly TRBD2 for D (5 bases). Trimming removed 3 bases at V and 7 bases at J, with 10 bases between. The CDR3 length is 12 residues. The CDR3 here is CASSFPPGEQYF. The CDR3 region has the DNA TGTGCCAGCAGTTTCCCCCCGGGAGAGCAGTACTTC.

This clonotype has a handful of counts. The chain combines TRBV20-1 with TRBJ2-1; the match to TRBD2 covers 11 bases. V lost 1 base, J lost 3 bases, and 14 bases stayed unmatched. The CDR3 loop spans 19 amino acids. CDR1 DFQATT and CDR2 SNEGSKA come from the germline V gene (reference sequence). The CDR3 DNA follows: TGCAGTGCTAGAGGGGCCGGGACTAGCGGATCTGTTTTCTACAATGAGCAGTTCTTC. It specifies CSARGAGTSGSVFYNEQFF.

This clonotype appeared a few times. V is TRBV28 and J is TRBJ2-3, with 10 bases identical to TRBD2. Trimming at V came to 5 bases and at J to 0 bases, leaving 8 bases not matched to a gene. Germline CDR1 MDHEN, CDR2 SYDVKM. There are 17 residues in the CDR3. CDR3 DNA: TGTGCCAGCAGTGTCCTAGCGGGGGACCCTAGCACAGATACGCAGTATTTT. This encodes CASSVLAGDPSTDTQYF.

CDR3 bases: TGTGCCATCAGGGAGGACAGGGGGGGAAATTCACCCCTCCACTTT. Its protein is CAIREDRGGNSPLHF. The V call is TRBV10-3, the J call TRBJ1-6, with TRBD1 matching over 10 bases. V shed 6 bases, J shed 7 bases, and the junction held 6 bases outside the gene matches. Germline lookup yields CDR1 ENHRY and CDR2 SYGVKD. The CDR3 extends over 15 amino acids.

The chain couples TRBV4-1 to TRBJ2-2; D remains unclear. Germline assignment: CDR1 MGHRA and CDR2 YSYEKL. V was trimmed by 6 bases and J by 6 bases, leaving 8 bases between them. The CDR3 is made up of 12 amino acids. The CDR3 sequence: CASREPPGELFF. The CDR3 coding sequence is TGCGCCAGCAGAGAACCCCCCGGGGAGCTGTTTTTT.

V is TRBV20-1 and J is TRBJ1-6, with D tentatively TRBD1 (6 bases). Germline V gene data show CDR1 as DFQATT and CDR2 as SNEGSKA (reference sequence). This CDR3 has 18 residues. Trimming removed 5 bases at V and 3 bases at J, with 23 bases between. This CDR3 is CSASGQSNSNNYNSPLHF. For the CDR3, the DNA is TGCAGTGCTTCCGGACAGAGTAACTCGAACAACTATAATTCACCCCTCCACTTT.

This clonotype was seen a few times. The genes are TRBV7-9 and TRBJ1-2, with TRBD1 matching over 11 bases. The CDR3 runs 15 residues. V dropped 5 bases and J dropped 8; count of bases not matched to a gene: 10. Germline lookup yields CDR1 SEHNR and CDR2 FQNEAQ (reference sequence). CDR3 bases: TGTGCCAGCAGCCCCCGGCCGGGACAGGGGGAAGGCTACACCTTC. This translates into CASSPRPGQGEGYTF.

The V gene is TRBV21-1, the J gene TRBJ2-5; the D segment call TRBD2 is taken from the table without a DNA check. TRBV21-1 is flagged as a pseudogene. The CDR3 length is 19 residues. The CDR3 region is CASGGDSGIPFLFRETQYF. The CDR3, as DNA: TGTGCCAGCGGGGGGGACAGCGGGATCCCCTTTCTCTTCCGGGAGACCCAGTACTTC.